The sequence of this TCR beta chain was determined in a study of T cell responses to AZD1222 COVID-19 vaccine. V was shortened by 3 bases and J by 8 bases, with 7 bases between the two germline ends. The CDR3 extends over 11 amino acids. Germline CDR1 is KGHSH and CDR2 is LQKENI. With regard to this clone: The antigen remains unidentified.

General study points: Spike-spanning, vaccine-associated CD4 TCRs were dominant at 160-218 and 743-854. Donors skewed white British and female; clonal diversity was possibly underestimated.

Clones were sequenced by immunoSEQ multiplex PCR, and TCRdb holds only the in-frame ones, with some missing. The sample includes about 140,000 clones, around 90% of them seen just once. Sequenced here: peripheral blood, sampled 28 days after the second AZD1222 dose. The source of this sequence is an adult who received the AZD1222 COVID-19 vaccine. V is TRBV18 and J is TRBJ1-1; no firm D call. CDR3 residues: CASSPAKEAFF. CDR3 DNA: TGTGCCAGCTCACCGGCCAAAGAAGCTTTCTTT.